The 3 T cell receptor beta chains in this list originate from one sample, sequenced in a study of CD8 T cells in ankylosing spondylitis. Study results and limitations: Made up of about eight highly homologous variants, a TCR beta motif appeared characteristic of ankylosing spondylitis blood.

MiXCR was run by TCRdb on the 5' RACE reads, yielding one entry per CDR3 protein. The sample yields under 850,000 distinct CDR3 sequences, over 15% seen once. These receptors are not linked to any known antigen. The specimen sequenced was blood, either unsorted or a sorted T cell fraction (not recorded which). The receptor source for this set is a male donor with ankylosing spondylitis.

This chain links TRBV12-3 or TRBV12-4 with TRBJ1-1; D not resolved. Trimming shortened V by 2 bases and J by 7 bases, and 11 bases separated the two germline ends. This CDR3 has 13 amino acids. CDR3 region: CASSLSGYGEAFF. CDR3 nucleotides: TGTGCCAGCAGTTTATCTGGGTACGGTGAAGCTTTCTTT.

V is TRBV5-1 and J is TRBJ2-1; 9 bases fit TRBD2. The CDR3 consists of 14 residues. The germline CDR1 and CDR2 sequences are SGHRS and YFSETQ. The V gene end was trimmed by 7 bases and the J gene end by 5 bases; junction bases not matched to a gene: 7. The CDR3 bases are TGCGCCAGCGGCTGGGTAGCGGGGGACAATGAGCAGTTCTTC. Protein: CASGWVAGDNEQFF.

This clonotype was recorded only once. J is TRBJ2-1 and V is TRBV2; a weak D match, TRBD2 (7 bases). Germline assignment: CDR1 SNHLY and CDR2 FYNNEI. V was shortened by 2 bases and J by 9 bases, with 20 bases between the two germline ends. The CDR3 is 16 residues long. CDR3 DNA: TGTGCCAGCAGTGAACGGGGGGCCCAGAAGGCAGGTGAGCAGTTCTTC. Protein: CASSERGAQKAGEQFF.